Sequencing of this TCR beta chain was carried out in a study of beta chain features in type 1 diabetes. Study-level points and caveats: The naive, central memory and Treg TCRB repertoires looked more alike in patients than they did in healthy donors. VDJ junctions from patients with type 1 diabetes contained fewer insertions and more deletions.

This clone was picked up a small number of times. What it binds is not known. Sequencing targeted expressed TCRB transcripts, as all isolated RNA had been reverse transcribed. Assay: immunoSEQ multiplex PCR; the TCRdb copy retains only in-frame clones and omits some. This repertoire shows about 400,000 clones, 10% to 15% found once; its top ten account for roughly 0.017%. J was trimmed by 1 base and V by 4 bases; bases with no gene match: 6. The CDR3 length is 16 residues. Germline values: CDR1 SGHTA, CDR2 FQGNSA. This chain joins TRBV7-2 and TRBJ2-1; TRBD1 aligns across 8 bases. Sample: naive CD4+ T cells from blood. This TCR came from a man between 18 and 29 years old in good health. In nucleotides, the CDR3 is TGTGCCAGCAGCTGGACAGGGTCGAGGTCCTACAATGAGCAGTTCTTC. Translating it yields CASSWTGSRSYNEQFF.